This TCR beta chain was recovered during a study of radiation and T cells in renal cell carcinoma. Overall study context: Nephrectomy followed 15 Gy stereotactic body radiation by 4 weeks.

Data came from immunoSEQ multiplex PCR; TCRdb stores just in-frame clones and leaves some out. The sample shows tens of thousands of clones, 75% to 85% of them seen only once. V was trimmed by 4 bases and J by 6 bases, leaving 10 bases between them. Germline V lookup: CDR1 SGHDN, CDR2 FVKESK. CDR3 length equals 12 residues. Time point reported: blood 2 weeks post-SBRT. The treatment is: 15 Gy SBRT to primary tumor, nephrectomy 4 weeks later. With regard to this clone: The antigen remains unidentified.

The study, taken as a whole, reports: Pretreatment tumor biopsies were lacking, so baseline clonotypes are unknown.

V usage is TRBV14 and J usage is TRBJ2-7; D call uncertain. This receptor was identified in a woman aged 70-85 years with renal cell carcinoma. The sequences come from blood, collected from a patient whose treatment included radiotherapy and nephrectomy. CDR3 sequence (DNA): TGTGCCAGCAGCCCCGGGCCGGGCGAGCAGTACTTC. This translates into CASSPGPGEQYF.